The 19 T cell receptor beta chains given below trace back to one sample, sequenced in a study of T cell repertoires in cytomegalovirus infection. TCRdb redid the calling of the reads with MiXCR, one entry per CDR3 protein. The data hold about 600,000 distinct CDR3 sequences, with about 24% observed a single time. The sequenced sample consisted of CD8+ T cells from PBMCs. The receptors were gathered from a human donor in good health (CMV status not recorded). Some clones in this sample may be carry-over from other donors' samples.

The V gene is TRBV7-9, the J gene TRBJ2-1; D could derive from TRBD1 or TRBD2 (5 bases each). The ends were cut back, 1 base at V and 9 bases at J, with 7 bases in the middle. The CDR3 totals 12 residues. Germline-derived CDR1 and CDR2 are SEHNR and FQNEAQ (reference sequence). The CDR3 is CASSLDGGEQFF. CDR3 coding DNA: TGTGCCAGCAGCTTAGATGGGGGTGAGCAGTTCTTC. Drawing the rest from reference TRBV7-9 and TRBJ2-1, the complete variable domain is DTGVSQNPRHKITKRGQNVTFRCDPISEHNRLYWYRQTLGQGPEFLTYFQNEAQLEKSRLLSDRFSAERPKGSFSTLEIQRTEQGDSAMYLCASSLDGGEQFFGPGTRLTVL.

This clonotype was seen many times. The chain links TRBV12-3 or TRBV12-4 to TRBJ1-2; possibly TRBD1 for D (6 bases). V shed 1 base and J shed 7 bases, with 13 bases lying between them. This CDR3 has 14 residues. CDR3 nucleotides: TGTGCCAGCAGTTTAGGGACAGTGATTGGTGGCTACACCTTC. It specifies CASSLGTVIGGYTF.

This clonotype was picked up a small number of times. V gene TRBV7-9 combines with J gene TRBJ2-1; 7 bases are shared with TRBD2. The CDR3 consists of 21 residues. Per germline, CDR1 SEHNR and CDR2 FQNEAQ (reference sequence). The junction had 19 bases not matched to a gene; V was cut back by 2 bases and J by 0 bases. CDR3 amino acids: CASSLSYGRSSGGSSYNEQFF. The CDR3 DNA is TGTGCCAGCAGCTTATCTTATGGGCGTTCTTCGGGGGGATCCTCCTACAATGAGCAGTTCTTC.

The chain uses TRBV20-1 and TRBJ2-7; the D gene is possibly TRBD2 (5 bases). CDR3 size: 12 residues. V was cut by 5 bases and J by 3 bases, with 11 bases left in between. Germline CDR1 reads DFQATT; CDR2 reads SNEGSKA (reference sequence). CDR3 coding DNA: TGCAGTGCTCCGGGAACGGGCTACGAGCAGTACTTC. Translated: CSAPGTGYEQYF.

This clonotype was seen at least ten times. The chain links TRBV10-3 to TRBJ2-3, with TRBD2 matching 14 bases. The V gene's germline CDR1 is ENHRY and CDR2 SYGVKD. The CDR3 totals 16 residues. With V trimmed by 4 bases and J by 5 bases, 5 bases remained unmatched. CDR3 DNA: TGTGCCATCAGTGTGACTAGCGGGGGGGCCGAAGATACGCAGTATTTT. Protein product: CAISVTSGGAEDTQYF.

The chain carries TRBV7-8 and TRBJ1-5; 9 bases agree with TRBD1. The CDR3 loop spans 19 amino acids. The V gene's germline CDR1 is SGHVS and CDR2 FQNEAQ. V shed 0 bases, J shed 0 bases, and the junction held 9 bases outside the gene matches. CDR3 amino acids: CASSLARTGASYSNQPQHF. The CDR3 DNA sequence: TGTGCCAGCAGCTTAGCTCGGACAGGGGCCTCGTATAGCAATCAGCCCCAGCATTTT.

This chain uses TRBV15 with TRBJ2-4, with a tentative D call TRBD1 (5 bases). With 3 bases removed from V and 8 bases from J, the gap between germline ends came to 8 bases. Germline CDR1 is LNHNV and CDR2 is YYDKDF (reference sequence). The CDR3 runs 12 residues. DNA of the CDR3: TGTGCCACCAGCAGTTCAGGGTACATTCAGTACTTC. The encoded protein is CATSSSGYIQYF.

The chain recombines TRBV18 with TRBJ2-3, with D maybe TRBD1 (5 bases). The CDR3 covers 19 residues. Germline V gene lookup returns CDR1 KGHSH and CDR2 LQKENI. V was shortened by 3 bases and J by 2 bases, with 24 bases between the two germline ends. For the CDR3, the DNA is TGTGCCAGCTCACCTTGGGGCGGTCCAACCTCAGACATCACAGATACGCAGTATTTT. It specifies CASSPWGGPTSDITDTQYF.

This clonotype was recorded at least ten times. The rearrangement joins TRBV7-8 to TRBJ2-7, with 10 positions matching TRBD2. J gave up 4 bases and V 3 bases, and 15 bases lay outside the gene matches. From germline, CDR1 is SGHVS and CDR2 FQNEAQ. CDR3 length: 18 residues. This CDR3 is CASSLDLEASGGAYEQYV. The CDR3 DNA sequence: TGTGCCAGCAGCTTGGATTTAGAGGCTAGCGGGGGCGCATACGAGCAGTACGTC.

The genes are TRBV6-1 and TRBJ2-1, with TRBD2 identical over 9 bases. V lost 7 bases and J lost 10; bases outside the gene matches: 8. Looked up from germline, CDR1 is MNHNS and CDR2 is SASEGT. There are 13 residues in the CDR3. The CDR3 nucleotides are TGTGCCAGCATGGGTAGCGCGGGGGGGGAGCAGTTCTTC. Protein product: CASMGSAGGEQFF.

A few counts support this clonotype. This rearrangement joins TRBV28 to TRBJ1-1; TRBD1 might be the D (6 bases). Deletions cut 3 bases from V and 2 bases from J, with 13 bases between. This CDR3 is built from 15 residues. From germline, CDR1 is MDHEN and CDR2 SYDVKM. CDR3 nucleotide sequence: TGTGCCAGCAGTTTTACAGGGAATGTAAACACTGAAGCTTTCTTT. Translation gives CASSFTGNVNTEAFF.

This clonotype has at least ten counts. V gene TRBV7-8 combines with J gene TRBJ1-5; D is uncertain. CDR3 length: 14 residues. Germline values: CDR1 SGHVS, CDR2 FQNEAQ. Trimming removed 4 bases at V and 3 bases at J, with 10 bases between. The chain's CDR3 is CASSSRGDNQPQHF. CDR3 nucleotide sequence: TGTGCCAGCAGCTCCCGTGGGGACAATCAGCCCCAGCATTTT.

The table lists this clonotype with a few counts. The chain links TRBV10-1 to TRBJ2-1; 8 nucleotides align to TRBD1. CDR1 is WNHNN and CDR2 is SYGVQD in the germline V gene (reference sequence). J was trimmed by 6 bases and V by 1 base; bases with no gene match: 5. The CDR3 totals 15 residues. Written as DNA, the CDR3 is TGCGCCAGCAGTGAGTTGGGCAGGGGGCTCAATGAGCAGTTCTTC. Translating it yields CASSELGRGLNEQFF.

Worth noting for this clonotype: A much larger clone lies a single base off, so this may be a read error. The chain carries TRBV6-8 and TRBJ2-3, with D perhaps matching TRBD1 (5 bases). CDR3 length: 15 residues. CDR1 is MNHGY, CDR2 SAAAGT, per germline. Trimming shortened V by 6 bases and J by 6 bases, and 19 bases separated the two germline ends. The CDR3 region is CASSMYKGLMDTQYF. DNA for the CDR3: TGTGCCAGCAGCATGTACAAGGGGCTGATGGATACGCAGTATTTT.

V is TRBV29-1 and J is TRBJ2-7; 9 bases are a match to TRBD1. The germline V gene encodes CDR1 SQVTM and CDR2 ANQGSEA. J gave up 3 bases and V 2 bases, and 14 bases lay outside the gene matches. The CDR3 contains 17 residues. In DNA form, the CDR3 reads TGCAGCGTTGAAAAGATCAGGGGACAGGGTGTTTACTACGAGCAGTACTTC. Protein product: CSVEKIRGQGVYYEQYF.

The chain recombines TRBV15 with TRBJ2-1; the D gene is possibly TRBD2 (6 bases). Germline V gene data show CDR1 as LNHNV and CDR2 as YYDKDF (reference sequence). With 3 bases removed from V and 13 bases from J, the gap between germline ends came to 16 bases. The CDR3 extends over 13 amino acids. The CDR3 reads CATSRERATPQFF. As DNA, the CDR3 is TGTGCCACCAGCAGGGAGCGGGCTACCCCCCAGTTCTTC.

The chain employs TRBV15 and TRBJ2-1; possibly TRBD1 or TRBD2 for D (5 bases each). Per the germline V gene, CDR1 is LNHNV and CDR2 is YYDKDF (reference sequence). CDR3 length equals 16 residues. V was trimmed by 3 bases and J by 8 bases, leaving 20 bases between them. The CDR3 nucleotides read TGTGCCACCAGCAGCCCCGGGCGGGTCCCCAGGGATGAGCAGTTCTTC. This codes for CATSSPGRVPRDEQFF. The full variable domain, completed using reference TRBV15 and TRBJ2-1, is DAMVIQNPRYQVTQFGKPVTLSCSQTLNHNVMYWYQQKSSQAPKLLFHYYDKDFNNEADTPDNFQSRRPNTSFCFLDIRSPGLGDTAMYLCATSSPGRVPRDEQFFGPGTRLTVL.

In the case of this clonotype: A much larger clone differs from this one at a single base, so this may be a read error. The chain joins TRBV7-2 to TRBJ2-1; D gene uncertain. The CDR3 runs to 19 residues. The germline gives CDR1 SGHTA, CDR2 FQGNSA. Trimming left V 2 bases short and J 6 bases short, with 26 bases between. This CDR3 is CASSLIWLERTEACNEQFF. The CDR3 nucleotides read TGTGCCAGCAGCTTAATCTGGCTAGAAAGAACCGAAGCGTGCAATGAGCAGTTCTTC. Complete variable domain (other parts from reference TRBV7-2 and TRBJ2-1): GAGVSQSPSNKVTEKGKDVELRCDPISGHTALYWYRQSLGQGLEFLIYFQGNSAPDKSGLPSDRFSAERTGGSVSTLTIQRTQQEDSAVYLCASSLIWLERTEACNEQFFGPGTRLTVL.

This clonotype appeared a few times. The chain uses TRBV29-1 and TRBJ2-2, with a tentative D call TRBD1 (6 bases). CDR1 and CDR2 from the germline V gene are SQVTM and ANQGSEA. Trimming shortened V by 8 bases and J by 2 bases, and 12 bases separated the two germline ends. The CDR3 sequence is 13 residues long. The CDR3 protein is CSSRDTNTGELFF. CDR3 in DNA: TGCAGCTCCCGGGACACTAACACCGGGGAGCTGTTTTTT.